The 26 T cell receptor beta chains below all came from one sample that was sequenced in a study of blood T cell repertoires in COVID-19. Sequencing was performed with immunoSEQ multiplex PCR; in TCRdb, only in-frame clones are kept and a portion is missing. The data contain 280,000 or so clones, 88% of them singletons. Sequenced material: peripheral blood. All receptors come from a man younger than 35 with active or convalescent COVID-19.

The chain employs TRBV9 and TRBJ2-5; 10 nucleotides line up with TRBD1. This CDR3 is 15 amino acids long. Germline-derived CDR1 and CDR2 are SGDLS and YYNGEE. V trimming: 0 bases; J trimming: 7 bases; junction bases outside the gene matches: 6. The CDR3 bases are TGTGCCAGCAGCGTAGGGGACAGGGGATTGGGGACCCAGTACTTC. It translates to CASSVGDRGLGTQYF. The full variable domain, its missing parts supplied by reference TRBV9 and TRBJ2-5, is DSGVTQTPKHLITATGQRVTLRCSPRSGDLSVYWYQQSLDQGLQFLIQYYNGEERAKGNILERFSAQQFPDLHSELNLSSLELGDSALYFCASSVGDRGLGTQYFGPGTRLLVL.

V usage is TRBV6-6 and J usage is TRBJ1-5; D is ambiguous. V gave up 6 bases and J gave up 4 bases, with 13 bases separating them. The germline V gene has CDR1 MNHNY and CDR2 SVGAGI (reference sequence). This CDR3 is 14 amino acids long. The CDR3 spells CASSGSLINQPQHF. The CDR3 DNA follows: TGTGCCAGCAGCGGGTCTCTGATTAATCAGCCCCAGCATTTT.

A single count supports this clone. V is TRBV4-1 and J is TRBJ2-1, with D perhaps TRBD1 (6 bases). CDR3 length: 19 amino acids. V gave up 4 bases and J gave up 5 bases, with 27 bases separating them. From germline, CDR1 is MGHRA and CDR2 YSYEKL. DNA of the CDR3: TGCGCCAGCAGCCCAGCTCCGGGACACAATCTGAAGGGGGACAATGAGCAGTTCTTC. It encodes CASSPAPGHNLKGDNEQFF.

The chain recombines TRBV4-1 with TRBJ2-3; maybe TRBD1 (6 bases). Germline CDR1 and CDR2: MGHRA and YSYEKL. The CDR3 loop spans 18 amino acids. Trimming removed 3 bases from V and 7 bases from J, with 26 bases in between. The CDR3 spells CASSQTYTGSRRGNTQYF. CDR3 DNA sequence: TGCGCCAGCAGCCAGACCTACACAGGGTCCCGGCGAGGAAATACGCAGTATTTT.

This sequence joins TRBV3-1 (or the pseudogene TRBV3-2) and TRBJ1-4; TRBD1 aligns across 8 bases. V gave up 0 bases and J gave up 2 bases; unmatched junction bases: 5. This CDR3 has 17 amino acids. Germline CDR1 and CDR2: LGHDT and YNNKEL (reference sequence). For the CDR3, the DNA is TGTGCCAGCAGCCAAGACCTGCACAGGGGGACTAATGAAAAACTGTTTTTT. Amino acid sequence: CASSQDLHRGTNEKLFF.

V gene TRBV4-1 combines with J gene TRBJ1-1, with D uncertain. The length of the CDR3 is 15 residues. Germline CDR1 and CDR2: MGHRA and YSYEKL. V was shortened by 3 bases and J by 1 base, with 12 bases between the two germline ends. CDR3 loop: CASSHPSRGNTEAFF. The CDR3 coding sequence is TGCGCCAGCAGCCATCCATCACGAGGGAACACTGAAGCTTTCTTT.

The genes are TRBV29-1 and TRBJ1-2; a weak D match, TRBD1 (5 bases). The CDR3 runs to 13 residues. The germline gives CDR1 SQVTM, CDR2 ANQGSEA. The ends were cut back, 6 bases at V and 2 bases at J, with 13 bases in the middle. The DNA of the CDR3 is TGCAGCGTCGGAGGGGTTGAGAACTATGGCTACACCTTC. Encoded protein: CSVGGVENYGYTF.

V usage is TRBV27 and J usage is TRBJ1-1, with 7 bases matching TRBD1. The CDR3 runs to 16 residues. The V segment lost 5 bases and the J segment 2 bases; nucleotides outside the gene matches: 11. Germline V CDR1 and CDR2: MNHEY, SMNVEV (reference sequence). CDR3 sequence (DNA): TGTGCCAGCAGTGACTATGCGTGGGACAGAAACACTGAAGCTTTCTTT. Amino acid sequence: CASSDYAWDRNTEAFF.

V and J are TRBV5-1 and TRBJ2-1; 8 bases line up with TRBD1. The CDR3 is made up of 19 amino acids. V shed 0 bases, J shed 6 bases, and the junction held 17 bases outside the gene matches. CDR1 and CDR2 (germline): SGHRS, YFSETQ. In DNA, the CDR3 is TGCGCCAGCAGCTTGGTACCAGGACAGGGAAAGGAGTTCGGCAATGAGCAGTTCTTC. Translating it yields CASSLVPGQGKEFGNEQFF.

The chain employs TRBV10-3 and TRBJ2-1; D not resolved. This CDR3 comprises 15 residues. Germline loops: CDR1 ENHRY, CDR2 SYGVKD. The V end lost 0 bases, the J end lost 5 bases, and 11 bases lay between the germline ends. The CDR3 DNA reads as TGTGCCATCAGTGAGTCGGCTCAAGACAACAATGAGCAGTTCTTC. Its translation is CAISESAQDNNEQFF.

The chain carries TRBV27 and TRBJ2-4; D is undetermined. Looked up from germline, CDR1 is MNHEY and CDR2 is SMNVEV (reference sequence). This CDR3 comprises 14 residues. V was shortened by 3 bases and J by 3 bases, with 9 bases between the two germline ends. In nucleotides, the CDR3 is TGTGCCAGCAGTTTGGCTCTTGACAAAAACATTCAGTACTTC. Amino acids: CASSLALDKNIQYF.

The chain couples TRBV27 to TRBJ1-5; 8 positions agree with TRBD1. Germline assignment: CDR1 MNHEY and CDR2 SMNVEV (reference sequence). The length of the CDR3 is 15 residues. Trimming at V came to 5 bases and at J to 5 bases, leaving 8 bases not matched to a gene. The CDR3 DNA reads TGTGCCAGCAGTCCCAGGACAGGGTTCGATCAGCCCCAGCATTTT. It encodes CASSPRTGFDQPQHF.

The gene calls are TRBV29-1 and TRBJ1-2; TRBD1 aligns across 9 bases. This CDR3 spans 15 amino acids. Germline CDR1 and CDR2: SQVTM and ANQGSEA. After removal of 7 bases from V and 1 base from J, the junction contained 10 bases not matched to a gene. CDR3 sequence: CSAVEQGAVNYGYTF. In nucleotides, the CDR3 is TGCAGCGCCGTTGAACAGGGGGCAGTTAACTATGGCTACACCTTC.

The chain recombines TRBV12-5 with TRBJ2-2, with D perhaps matching TRBD1 (5 bases). The ends were cut back, 2 bases at V and 4 bases at J, with 8 bases in the middle. CDR1 is LGHNT, CDR2 FRNRAP, per germline. The CDR3 runs to 14 residues. The chain's CDR3 is CASGLYGATGELFF. CDR3 bases: TGTGCTAGTGGTTTGTATGGGGCCACCGGGGAGCTGTTTTTT.

The V gene is TRBV19, the J gene TRBJ1-5; D ambiguous. Trimming removed 7 bases at V and 6 bases at J, with 19 bases between. The CDR3 covers 15 residues. Germline V gene sequence: CDR1 LNHDA, CDR2 SQIVND (reference sequence). The CDR3: CASNSVGMGSQPQHF. CDR3 nucleotides: TGTGCCAGTAATTCGGTGGGCATGGGCTCTCAGCCCCAGCATTTT.

This chain joins TRBV20-1 and TRBJ1-2; no clear D gene. This CDR3 comprises 11 residues. Germline V gene data show CDR1 as DFQATT and CDR2 as SNEGSKA (reference sequence). The germline V and J ends were trimmed by 2 bases and 8 bases, with 9 bases remaining between them. DNA of the CDR3: TGCAGTGCTAGAATGGCTCACGGCTACACCTTC. This codes for CSARMAHGYTF.

The gene calls are TRBV4-3 and TRBJ1-3, with D uncertain. The CDR3 loop spans 16 amino acids. Germline assignment: CDR1 LGHNA and CDR2 YSLEER. V was cut by 1 base and J by 2 bases, with 12 bases left in between. The CDR3 nucleotides read TGCGCCAGCAGCCAAGGGCGGGTAGTCGCTGGAAACACCATATATTTT. Protein sequence: CASSQGRVVAGNTIYF.

This chain connects TRBV5-1 to TRBJ1-3, with TRBD1 matching 7 bases. The CDR3 runs 15 residues. The J segment lost 2 bases and the V segment lost 2 bases, leaving 4 bases of the junction unmatched. CDR1 is SGHRS and CDR2 is YFSETQ in the germline V gene. For the CDR3, the DNA is TGCGCCAGCAGCTTTCAGGGGGACCCTGGAAACACCATATATTTT. Its translation: CASSFQGDPGNTIYF.

The J gene is TRBJ1-1, the V gene TRBV7-9; tentative D call: TRBD1 (5 bases). CDR3 length: 12 amino acids. Per germline, CDR1 SEHNR and CDR2 FQNEAQ (reference sequence). V lost 5 bases, J lost 4 bases, and 8 bases lay in between. This chain's CDR3 is CASSVGGTEAFF. The CDR3 region has the DNA TGTGCCAGCAGCGTGGGGGGCACTGAAGCTTTCTTT.

The count of this clone is one. The DNA for the CDR3 is TGTGCCAGCAGGGACAGGGGGCTATTTAACACCGGGGAGCTGTTTTTT. Translation: CASRDRGLFNTGELFF. V and J are TRBV2 and TRBJ2-2; 11 nucleotides line up with TRBD1. J gave up 2 bases and V 6 bases, and 5 bases lay outside the gene matches. This CDR3 spans 16 amino acids. CDR1 is SNHLY and CDR2 is FYNNEI in the germline V gene.

J is TRBJ2-1 and V is TRBV10-2; 16 positions match TRBD2. This CDR3 contains 17 residues. J lost 0 bases, V lost 6 bases, and 2 bases had no gene match. Germline V gene data show CDR1 as WSHSY and CDR2 as SAAADI. The CDR3 loop reads CASRGLAGGNSYNEQFF. The CDR3 nucleotides read TGCGCCAGCAGGGGACTAGCGGGGGGGAACTCCTACAATGAGCAGTTCTTC.

The rearrangement joins TRBV9 to TRBJ2-3; 14 bases map to TRBD2. Germline loops: CDR1 SGDLS, CDR2 YYNGEE. Germline trimming cut 4 bases from V and 5 bases from J; bases unmatched to any gene: 3. This CDR3 comprises 15 residues. The CDR3 here is CASSSGLAGEDTQYF. The CDR3 coding sequence is TGTGCCAGCAGCTCGGGACTAGCGGGGGAAGATACGCAGTATTTT.

The V and J genes are TRBV12-5 and TRBJ1-1; D remains unclear. V lost 3 bases to trimming and J lost 1 base, with 15 bases between them. This CDR3 has 16 amino acids. Germline V CDR1 and CDR2: LGHNT, FRNRAP. The CDR3 sequence is CASGFPRGRPNTEAFF. The DNA for the CDR3 is TGTGCTAGTGGTTTCCCCCGAGGGAGACCGAACACTGAAGCTTTCTTT.

The rearrangement links TRBV2 to TRBJ2-5; 7 bases agree with TRBD1. Germline-derived CDR1 and CDR2 are SNHLY and FYNNEI. V lost 5 bases and J lost 2; bases outside the gene matches: 2. CDR3 size: 13 residues. CDR3 sequence reads: CASSYRGQETQYF. The CDR3 DNA is TGTGCCAGCAGTTACAGGGGACAAGAGACCCAGTACTTC.

V usage is TRBV3-1 (or the pseudogene TRBV3-2) and J usage is TRBJ2-7, with D maybe TRBD1 (5 bases). The germline V gene has CDR1 LGHDT and CDR2 YNNKEL (reference sequence). The CDR3 covers 15 residues. The V gene lost 4 bases and the J gene lost 0 bases, with 13 bases spanning the gap. Here the CDR3 reads CASSLLTGYSYEQYF. The CDR3 DNA is TGTGCCAGCAGCCTCCTTACAGGTTACTCCTACGAGCAGTACTTC.

Notes on this clone: Distinct nucleotide sequences in the sample also encode this CDR3. CDR3 residues: CASSYARANYGYTF. The CDR3 DNA reads TGTGCCAGCAGTTACGCCAGGGCTAACTATGGCTACACCTTC. The chain joins TRBV6-5 to TRBJ1-2, with D possibly matching TRBD1 (5 bases). V was clipped by 2 bases and J by 0 bases, with 7 bases between them. The CDR3 has 14 residues. Germline CDR1 MNHEY, CDR2 SVGAGI.